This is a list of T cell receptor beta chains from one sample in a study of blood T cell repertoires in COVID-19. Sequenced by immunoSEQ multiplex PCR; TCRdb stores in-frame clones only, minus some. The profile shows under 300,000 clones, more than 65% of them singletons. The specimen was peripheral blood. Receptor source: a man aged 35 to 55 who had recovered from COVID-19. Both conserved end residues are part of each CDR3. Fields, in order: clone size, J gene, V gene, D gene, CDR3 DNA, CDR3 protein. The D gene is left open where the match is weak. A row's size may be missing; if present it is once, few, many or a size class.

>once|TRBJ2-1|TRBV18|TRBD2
TGTGCCAGCTCACCAACGGTAGCGGGAGCACACAATGAGCAGTTCTTC
CASSPTVAGAHNEQFF
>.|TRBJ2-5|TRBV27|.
TGTGCCAGCAGCCAGTTAGGGCGGGCCAAAGAGACCCAGTACTTC
CASSQLGRAKETQYF
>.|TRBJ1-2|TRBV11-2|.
TGTGCCAGCAGCGAGACAGGCGCTAACTATGGCTACACCTTC
CASSETGANYGYTF
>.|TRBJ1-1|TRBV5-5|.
TGTGCCAGCAGCTCGGGACATCGCGACACTGAAGCTTTCTTT
CASSSGHRDTEAFF
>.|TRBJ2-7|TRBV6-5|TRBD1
TGTGCCAGCAGTTCCCGGACAGGGACCTACGAGCAGTACTTC
CASSSRTGTYEQYF
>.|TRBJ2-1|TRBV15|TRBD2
TGTGCCACCAGCCGACTAGCGGGAGAAGTCCGAGAGCAGTTCTTC
CATSRLAGEVREQFF
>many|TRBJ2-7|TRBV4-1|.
TGCGCCAGCAGCCAAGATTTTCCAGGGGAGACCTACGAGCAGTACTTC
CASSQDFPGETYEQYF
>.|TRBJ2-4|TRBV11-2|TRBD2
TGTGCCAGCAGCTCCCTGGCGGGAGGAAGATTGGCCAAAAACATTCAGTACTTC
CASSSLAGGRLAKNIQYF
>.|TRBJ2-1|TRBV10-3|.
TGTGCCATCAGTGAGTCGCAGTCCCCACCCTACAATGAGCAGTTCTTC
CAISESQSPPYNEQFF
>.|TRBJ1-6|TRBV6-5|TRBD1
TGTGCCAGTGAACAGGGGGACTTGAATTCACCCCTCCACTTT
CASEQGDLNSPLHF
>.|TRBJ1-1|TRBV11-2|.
TGTGCCAGCAGCCTCCGGTGGGGCGCTGAAGCTTTCTTT
CASSLRWGAEAFF
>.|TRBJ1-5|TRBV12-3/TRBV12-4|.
TGTGCCAGCAGTATCTCGAATCAGCCCCAGCATTTT
CASSISNQPQHF
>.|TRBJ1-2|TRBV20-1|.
TGCAGTGCTAGTTCGGGGGCTAACTATGGCTACACCTTC
CSASSGANYGYTF
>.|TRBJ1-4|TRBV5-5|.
TGTGCCAGCAGCTTGATAGAAAATGAAAAACTGTTTTTT
CASSLIENEKLFF
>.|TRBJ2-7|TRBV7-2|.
TGTGCCAGCAGCTTAGTATTACAATACGAGCAGTACTTC
CASSLVLQYEQYF
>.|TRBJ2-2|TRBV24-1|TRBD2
TGTGCCACCAGTGAGGCTATAGCGGGGACCAACACCGGGGAGCTGTTTTTT
CATSEAIAGTNTGELFF
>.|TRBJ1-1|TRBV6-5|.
TGTGCCAGCAGTTACTCATACAGATCTAACACTGAAGCTTTCTTT
CASSYSYRSNTEAFF
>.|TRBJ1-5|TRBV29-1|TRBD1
TGCAGCGTCAGCCCAGGGACAGGGCGACAGCCCCAGCATTTT
CSVSPGTGRQPQHF
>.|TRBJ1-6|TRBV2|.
TGTGCCAGCTGCGTAGTTAGTTCACCCCTCCACTTT
CASCVVSSPLHF
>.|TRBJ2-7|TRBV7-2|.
TGTGCCAGCAGTTTACGAGCAGGTCAGGCCTACGAGCAGTACTTC
CASSLRAGQAYEQYF
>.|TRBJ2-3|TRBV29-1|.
TGCAGCGTCAACCGGGCAGATACGCAGTATTTT
CSVNRADTQYF
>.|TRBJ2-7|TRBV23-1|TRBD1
TGCGCCAGCAGTCCGAACCGGGACAGAGACTACGAGCAGTACTTC
CASSPNRDRDYEQYF
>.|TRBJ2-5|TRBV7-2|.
TGTGCCAGCAGCCCGCGGCGGGGGCCTCAAGAGACCCAGTACTTC
CASSPRRGPQETQYF
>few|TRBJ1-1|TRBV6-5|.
TGTGCCAGCAGTTACTCGCCGGGGTACACTGAAGCTTTCTTT
CASSYSPGYTEAFF
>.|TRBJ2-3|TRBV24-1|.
TGTGCCACCAGTGATTTCGGGTCAGATACGCAGTATTTT
CATSDFGSDTQYF
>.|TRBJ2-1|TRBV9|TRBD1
TGTGCCAGCAGCGCCCGACAGGGGGCCCTTGATGAGCAGTTCTTC
CASSARQGALDEQFF
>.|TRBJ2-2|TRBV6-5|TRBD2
TGTGCCAGCACCGAACCGGGACTATCCCCCGGGGAGCTGTTTTTT
CASTEPGLSPGELFF
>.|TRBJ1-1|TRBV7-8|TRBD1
TGTGCCAGCAGCCCTGGACAGGGATGGAGGACTGAAGCTTTCTTT
CASSPGQGWRTEAFF
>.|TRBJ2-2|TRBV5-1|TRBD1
TGCGCCAGCAGCTTGGAAGGGACAGTCAAGGGGGAGCTGTTTTTT
CASSLEGTVKGELFF
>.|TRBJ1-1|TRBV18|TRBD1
TGTGCCAGCTCACTGGGACAGGGGTTACCTGAAGCTTTCTTT
CASSLGQGLPEAFF
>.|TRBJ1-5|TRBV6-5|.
TGTGCCAGCGCAGGGTCTGGGAATCAGCCCCAGCATTTT
CASAGSGNQPQHF
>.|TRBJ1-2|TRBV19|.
TGTGCCAGTACCGCGCCGGCGGGTTATGGCTACACCTTC
CASTAPAGYGYTF
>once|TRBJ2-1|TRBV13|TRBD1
TGTGCCAGCAGCCAAGGACAGGGCTATAGCGCGCAGTTCTTC
CASSQGQGYSAQFF
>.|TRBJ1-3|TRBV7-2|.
TGTGCCAGCAGCTTAGAGGCACAGGCGACTGGAAACACCATATATTTT
CASSLEAQATGNTIYF
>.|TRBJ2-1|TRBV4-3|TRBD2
TGCGCCAGCAGCCAAGATTTGGCTAGCGGGGGGGCCAGGAAGAATGAGCAGTTCTTC
CASSQDLASGGARKNEQFF